These T cell receptor beta chains were read from a single sample in a study of molecular identifiers for immune sequencing clone quantification. MiXCR, run by TCRdb on the PCR reads, gives a single entry per CDR3 protein. The data show hundreds of thousands of distinct CDR3 sequences, approximately 24% seen once. Sequencing was done on a sample of naive CD8+ T cells from blood, with Jurkat cell RNA spiked in. These receptors came from a human donor in good health. Some libraries in this study had Jurkat cell RNA spiked in. CDR3s include the opening cysteine and the closing phenylalanine or tryptophan. Each record gives: V gene, J gene, clone size, D gene, CDR3 DNA, CDR3 protein. A D gene is named only where the DNA matches it firmly. Clone size is given for some rows only: seen once, a few or many times, or a class if the clone is expanded.

TRBV7-9,TRBJ2-3,-,-,TGTGCCAGCAGCTTAAGGTTTTTTAGCACAGATACGCAGTATTTT,CASSLRFFSTDTQYF
TRBV5-6,TRBJ2-3,many,-,TGTGCCAGCAGCTTGGGTTCGGCTAGAGGGGCTACAGATACGCAGTATTTT,CASSLGSARGATDTQYF
TRBV5-1,TRBJ2-1,-,TRBD2,TGCGCCAGCAGCTTGGTAGGCGGGCGGACTAGCTTGAAGGTGAACAATGAGCAGTTCTTC,CASSLVGGRTSLKVNNEQFF
TRBV4-3,TRBJ1-2,-,-,TGCGCCCGCCGCCAAGTCACGGAAAACTATGGCTACACCTTC,CARRQVTENYGYTF
TRBV5-6,TRBJ2-7,many,-,TGTGCCAGCAGCTTGACGCATGCCCCCTACGAGCAGTACTTC,CASSLTHAPYEQYF
TRBV5-1,TRBJ2-3,many,TRBD2,TGCGCCAGCAGCTGGGGGACTAGCGGGAACTTTCTTAGCACAGATACGCAGTATTTT,CASSWGTSGNFLSTDTQYF
TRBV6-2/TRBV6-3,TRBJ1-1,many,-,TGTGCCAGCAGTTACTGGGGCTCCAACACTGAAGCTTTCTTT,CASSYWGSNTEAFF
TRBV7-9,TRBJ2-5,many,TRBD2,TGTGCCAGCAGCATTCTAGCGGACCAAGAGACCCAGTACTTC,CASSILADQETQYF
TRBV5-1,TRBJ2-2,few,-,TGCGCCAGCAGCCAGGTTCGATCGGAGCTGTTTTTT,CASSQVRSELFF
TRBV4-1,TRBJ2-1,-,TRBD2,TGCGCCAGCAGCCAAGCGGGACTAGACGATGAGCAGTTCTTC,CASSQAGLDDEQFF
TRBV3-1,TRBJ1-1,-,-,TGTGCCAGCAGCCAAGATAGGGGAATCGATCTGAACACTGAAGCTTTCTTT,CASSQDRGIDLNTEAFF
TRBV9,TRBJ2-5,-,TRBD2,TGTGCCAGCACTCCTACGAGCGGGAGCCTCCCAGAGACCCAGTACTTC,CASTPTSGSLPETQYF
TRBV5-6,TRBJ2-5,many,-,TGTGCCAGCAGCTTGGTTGGTGAGAAGACCCAGTACTTC,CASSLVGEKTQYF
TRBV5-6,TRBJ1-1,many,-,TGTGCCAGCAGCTTTAGGAGTGAAGCTTTCTTT,CASSFRSEAFF
TRBV29-1,TRBJ1-1,many,-,TGCAGCGCAATTACAGGACTCGGCACTGAAGCTTTCTTT,CSAITGLGTEAFF
TRBV27,TRBJ1-5,many,-,TGTGCCAGCAGTTTATCGAGTCTTAGCAATCAGCCCCAGCATTTT,CASSLSSLSNQPQHF
TRBV19,TRBJ2-1,-,TRBD2,TGTGCCAGTAGCAAATCGCGGGGGGGATACTACAATGAGCAGTTCTTC,CASSKSRGGYYNEQFF
TRBV7-9,TRBJ1-2,-,TRBD1,TGTGCCAGCAGCTCCGCCCCCCACAGGGGTGGCTATGGCTACGCCTTC,CASSSAPHRGGYGYAF
TRBV29-1,TRBJ1-4,many,-,TGCAGCGTCGCTGCAGGGTTGGCTAATGAAAAACTGTTTTTT,CSVAAGLANEKLFF
TRBV9,TRBJ1-1,many,-,TGTGCCAGCAGCGTGAAGACGGAGAACACTGAAGCTTTCTTT,CASSVKTENTEAFF